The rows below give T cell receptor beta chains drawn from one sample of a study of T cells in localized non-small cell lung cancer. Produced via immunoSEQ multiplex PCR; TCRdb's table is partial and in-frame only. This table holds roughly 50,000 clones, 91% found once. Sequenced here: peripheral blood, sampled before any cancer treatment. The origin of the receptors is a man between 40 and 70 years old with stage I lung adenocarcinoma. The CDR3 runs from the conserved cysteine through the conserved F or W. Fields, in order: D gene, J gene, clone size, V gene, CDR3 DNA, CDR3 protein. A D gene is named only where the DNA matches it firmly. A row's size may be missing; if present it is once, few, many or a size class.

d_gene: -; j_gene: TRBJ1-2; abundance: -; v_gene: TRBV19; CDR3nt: TGTGCCAGTAGTACAGGGAACCTAAATAACTATGGCTACACCTTC; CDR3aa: CASSTGNLNNYGYTF
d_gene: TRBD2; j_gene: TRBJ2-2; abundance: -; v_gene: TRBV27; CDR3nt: TGTGCCAGCTACCGGGGGGGCGCCTATCGGCTCACCGGGGAGCTGTTTTTT; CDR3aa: CASYRGGAYRLTGELFF
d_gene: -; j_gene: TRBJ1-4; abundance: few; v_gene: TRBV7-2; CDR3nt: TGTGCCAGCAGGCGGGACATCGGCAATGAAAAACTGTTTTTT; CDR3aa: CASRRDIGNEKLFF
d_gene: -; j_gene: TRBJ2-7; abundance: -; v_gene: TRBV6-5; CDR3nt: TGTGCCAGCAGTCCCGCTATAGCGGCAACCTACGAGCAGTACTTC; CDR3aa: CASSPAIAATYEQYF
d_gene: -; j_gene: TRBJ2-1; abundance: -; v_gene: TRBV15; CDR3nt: TGTGCCACCAGCAGAGATATCGCGGCCTACAATGAGCAGTTCTTC; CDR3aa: CATSRDIAAYNEQFF
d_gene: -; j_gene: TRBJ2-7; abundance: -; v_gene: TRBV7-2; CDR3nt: TGTGCCAGCAGCCTAGATGTTCTCGGCGAGCAGTACTTC; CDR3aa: CASSLDVLGEQYF
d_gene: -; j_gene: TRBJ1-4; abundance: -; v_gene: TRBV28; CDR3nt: TGTGCCAGCACCTCCGGATACAATGAAAAACTGTTTTTT; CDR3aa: CASTSGYNEKLFF
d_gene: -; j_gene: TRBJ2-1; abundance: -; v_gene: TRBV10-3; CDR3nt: TGTGCCATCCGGCAGGCTGCTACTAATGAGCAGTTCTTC; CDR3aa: CAIRQAATNEQFF
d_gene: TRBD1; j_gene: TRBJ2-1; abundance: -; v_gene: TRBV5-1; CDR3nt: TGCGCCAGCAGCTTGGCCGCAGGGGGTAAGGGTGAGCAGTTCTTC; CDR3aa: CASSLAAGGKGEQFF
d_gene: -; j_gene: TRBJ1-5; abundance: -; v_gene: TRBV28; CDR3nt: TGTGCCAGCAGTCTCCCCCACTGGTTTAATCAGCCCCAGCATTTT; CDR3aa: CASSLPHWFNQPQHF
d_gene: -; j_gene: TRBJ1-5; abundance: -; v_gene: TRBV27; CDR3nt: TGTGCCAGCAGTTTCGGGCGCAATCAGCCCCAGCATTTT; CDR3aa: CASSFGRNQPQHF
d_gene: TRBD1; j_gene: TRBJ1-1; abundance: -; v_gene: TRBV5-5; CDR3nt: TGTGCCAGCAGCATAGCAGGAGGCGACAGGGGCGCTGAAGCTTTCTTT; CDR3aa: CASSIAGGDRGAEAFF
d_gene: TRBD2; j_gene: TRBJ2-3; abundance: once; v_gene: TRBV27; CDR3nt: TGTGCCAGCAGTTTCGGGGGGAGGTCGGATACGCAGTATTTT; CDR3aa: CASSFGGRSDTQYF
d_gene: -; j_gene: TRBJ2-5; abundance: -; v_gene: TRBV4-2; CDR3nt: TGTGCCAGCAGCCAAGACAGGGAAGAGACCCAGTACTTC; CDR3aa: CASSQDREETQYF
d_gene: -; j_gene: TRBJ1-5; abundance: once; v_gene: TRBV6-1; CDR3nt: TGTGCCAGCAGCCCAGGTTACAATCAGCCCCAGCATTTT; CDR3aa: CASSPGYNQPQHF